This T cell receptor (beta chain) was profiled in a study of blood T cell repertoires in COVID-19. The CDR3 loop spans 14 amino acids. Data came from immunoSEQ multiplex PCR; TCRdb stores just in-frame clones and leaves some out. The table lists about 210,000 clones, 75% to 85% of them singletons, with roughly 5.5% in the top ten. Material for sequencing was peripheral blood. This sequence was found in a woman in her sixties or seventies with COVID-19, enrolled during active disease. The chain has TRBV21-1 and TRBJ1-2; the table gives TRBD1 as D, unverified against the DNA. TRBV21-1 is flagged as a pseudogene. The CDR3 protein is CASSSIRDRSGYTF. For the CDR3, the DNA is TGTGCCAGCAGCTCCATCCGGGACAGGAGTGGCTACACCTTC.